This TCR beta chain was observed in a study of vaccination effects on CD4 cells after COVID-19. Germline V gives CDR1 ENHRY, CDR2 SYGVKD. The CDR3 sequence is 20 residues long. V trimming: 9 bases; J trimming: 1 base; junction bases outside the gene matches: 24. Expansion with viral peptide pools was applied to antigen-specific CD4+ T cells by the ViraFEST assay prior to sequencing. The authors isolated CD4+ T cells after less than eleven days of culture. Vaccinated recipients, who were negative for nucleocapsid antibodies, had no history of SARS-CoV-2 infection. A few million PBMC per well received 10 IU/ml IL-2 and 9 to 10 ug/ml peptides in culture. Days 3 and 7 saw half the medium replaced with IL-2 medium. Comment on this clone: The target antigen is unknown.

Only in-frame clones appear in the TCRdb table, and some are missing; sequencing was by immunoSEQ multiplex PCR. The sample includes under 30,000 clones, roughly three quarters of them seen just once. Sequencing used CD4+ T cells from PBMCs cultured with HCoV-NL63 spike peptides, obtained before COVID-19 vaccination. The chain couples TRBV10-3 to TRBJ1-1, with 9 positions matching TRBD1. The clonotype comes from a human donor who received a COVID-19 vaccine. The CDR3 loop reads CAIGTRGTGPPSNKNTEAFF. In DNA, the CDR3 is TGTGCCATTGGCACCCGTGGGACAGGGCCCCCGTCGAATAAGAACACTGAAGCTTTCTTT.